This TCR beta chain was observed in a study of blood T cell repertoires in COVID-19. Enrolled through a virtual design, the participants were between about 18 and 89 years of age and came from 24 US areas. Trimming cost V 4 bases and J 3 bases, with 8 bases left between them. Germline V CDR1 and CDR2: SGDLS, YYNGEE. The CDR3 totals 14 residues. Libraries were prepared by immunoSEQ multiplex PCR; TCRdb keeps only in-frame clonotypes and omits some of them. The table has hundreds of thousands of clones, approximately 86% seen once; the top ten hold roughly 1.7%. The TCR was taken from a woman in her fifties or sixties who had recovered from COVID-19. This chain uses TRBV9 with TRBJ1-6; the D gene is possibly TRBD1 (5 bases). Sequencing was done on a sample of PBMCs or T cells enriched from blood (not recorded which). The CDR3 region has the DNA TGTGCCAGCAGCCCCGACAGCTATAATTCACCCCTCCACTTT. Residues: CASSPDSYNSPLHF.